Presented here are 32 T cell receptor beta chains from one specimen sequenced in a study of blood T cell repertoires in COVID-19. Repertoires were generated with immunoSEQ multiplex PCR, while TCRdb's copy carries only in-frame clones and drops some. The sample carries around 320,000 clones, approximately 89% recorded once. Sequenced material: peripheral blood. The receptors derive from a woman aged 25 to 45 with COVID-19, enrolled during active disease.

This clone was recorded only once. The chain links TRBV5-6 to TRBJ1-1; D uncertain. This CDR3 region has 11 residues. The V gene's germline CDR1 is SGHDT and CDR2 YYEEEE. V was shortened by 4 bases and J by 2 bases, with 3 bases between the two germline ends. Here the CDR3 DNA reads TGTGCCAGCAGCCTAAACACTGAAGCTTTCTTT. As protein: CASSLNTEAFF.

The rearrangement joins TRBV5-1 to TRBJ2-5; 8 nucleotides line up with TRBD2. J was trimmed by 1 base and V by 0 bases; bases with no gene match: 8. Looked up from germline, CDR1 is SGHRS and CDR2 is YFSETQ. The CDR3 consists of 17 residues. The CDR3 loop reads CASSLARLALGQETQYF. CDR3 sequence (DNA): TGCGCCAGCAGCTTGGCCCGACTAGCGTTGGGCCAAGAGACCCAGTACTTC. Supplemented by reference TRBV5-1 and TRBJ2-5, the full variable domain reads KAGVTQTPRYLIKTRGQQVTLSCSPISGHRSVSWYQQTPGQGLQFLFEYFSETQRNKGNFPGRFSGRQFSNSRSEMNVSTLELGDSALYLCASSLARLALGQETQYFGPGTRLLVL.

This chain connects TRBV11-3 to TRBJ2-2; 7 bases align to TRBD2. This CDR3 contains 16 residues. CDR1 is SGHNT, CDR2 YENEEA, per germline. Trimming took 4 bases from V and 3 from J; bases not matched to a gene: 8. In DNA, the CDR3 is TGTGCCAGCAGCTCCGGGGGGACGCGGGACACCGGGGAGCTGTTTTTT. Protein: CASSSGGTRDTGELFF.

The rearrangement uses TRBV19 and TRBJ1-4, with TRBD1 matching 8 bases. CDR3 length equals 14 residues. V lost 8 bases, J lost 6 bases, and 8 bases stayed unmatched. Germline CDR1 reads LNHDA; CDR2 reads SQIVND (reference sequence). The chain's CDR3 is CASAPGGADEKLFF. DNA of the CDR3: TGTGCCAGTGCCCCAGGGGGCGCGGATGAAAAACTGTTTTTT.

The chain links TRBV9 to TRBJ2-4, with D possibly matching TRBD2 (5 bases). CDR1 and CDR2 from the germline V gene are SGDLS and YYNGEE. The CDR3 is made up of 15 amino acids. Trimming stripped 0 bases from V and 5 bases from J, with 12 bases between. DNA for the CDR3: TGTGCCAGCAGCGTAGGGAGTGGCGGGCAAAACATTCAGTACTTC. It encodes CASSVGSGGQNIQYF.

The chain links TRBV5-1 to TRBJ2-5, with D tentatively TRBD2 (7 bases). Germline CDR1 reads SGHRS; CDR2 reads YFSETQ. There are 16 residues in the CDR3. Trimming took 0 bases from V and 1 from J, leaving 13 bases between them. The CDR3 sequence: CASSLAGGSLQETQYF. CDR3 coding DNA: TGCGCCAGCAGCTTGGCGGGGGGCTCCCTCCAAGAGACCCAGTACTTC. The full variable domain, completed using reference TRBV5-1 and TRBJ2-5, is KAGVTQTPRYLIKTRGQQVTLSCSPISGHRSVSWYQQTPGQGLQFLFEYFSETQRNKGNFPGRFSGRQFSNSRSEMNVSTLELGDSALYLCASSLAGGSLQETQYFGPGTRLLVL.

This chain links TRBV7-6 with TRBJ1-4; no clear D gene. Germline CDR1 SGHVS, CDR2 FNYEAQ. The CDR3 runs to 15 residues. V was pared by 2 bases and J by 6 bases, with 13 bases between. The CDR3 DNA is TGTGCCAGCAGCTTAATTTCCGGTCGGGATGAAAAACTGTTTTTT. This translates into CASSLISGRDEKLFF.

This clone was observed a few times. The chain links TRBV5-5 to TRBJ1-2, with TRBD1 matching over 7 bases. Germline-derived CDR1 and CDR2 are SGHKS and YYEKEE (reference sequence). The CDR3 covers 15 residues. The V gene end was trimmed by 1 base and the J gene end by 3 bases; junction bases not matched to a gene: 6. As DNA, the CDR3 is TGTGCCAGCAGCTTGCAGGGACAGATTCACTATGGCTACACCTTC. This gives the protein CASSLQGQIHYGYTF.

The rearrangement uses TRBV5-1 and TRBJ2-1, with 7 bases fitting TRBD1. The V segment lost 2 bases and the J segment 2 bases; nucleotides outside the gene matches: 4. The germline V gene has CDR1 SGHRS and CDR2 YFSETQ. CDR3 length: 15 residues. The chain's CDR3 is CASSFMQGAYNEQFF. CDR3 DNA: TGCGCCAGCAGCTTCATGCAGGGGGCCTACAATGAGCAGTTCTTC.

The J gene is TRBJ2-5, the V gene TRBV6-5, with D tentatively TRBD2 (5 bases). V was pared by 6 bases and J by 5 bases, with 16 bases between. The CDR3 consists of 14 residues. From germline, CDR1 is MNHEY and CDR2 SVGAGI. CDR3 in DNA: TGTGCCAGCAGCCTTCCTAGGACTCCGGAGACCCAGTACTTC. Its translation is CASSLPRTPETQYF.

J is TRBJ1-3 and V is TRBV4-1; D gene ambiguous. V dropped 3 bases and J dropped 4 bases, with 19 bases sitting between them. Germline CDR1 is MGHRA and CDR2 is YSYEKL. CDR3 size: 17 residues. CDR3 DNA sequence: TGCGCCAGCAGCCAGTCTATACCAAGATGGAGCGGAAACACCATATATTTT. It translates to CASSQSIPRWSGNTIYF.

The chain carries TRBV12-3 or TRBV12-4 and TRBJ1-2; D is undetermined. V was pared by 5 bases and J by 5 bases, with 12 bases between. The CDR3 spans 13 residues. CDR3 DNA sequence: TGTGCCAGCAGTCTATCTTCTAGATATGGCTACACCTTC. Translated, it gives CASSLSSRYGYTF.

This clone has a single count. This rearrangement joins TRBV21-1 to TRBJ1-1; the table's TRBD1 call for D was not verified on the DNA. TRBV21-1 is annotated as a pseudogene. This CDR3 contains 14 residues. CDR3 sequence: CASSSQGRKRGAFF. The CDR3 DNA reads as TGTGCCAGCAGCAGCCAGGGGCGAAAGAGGGGAGCTTTCTTT.

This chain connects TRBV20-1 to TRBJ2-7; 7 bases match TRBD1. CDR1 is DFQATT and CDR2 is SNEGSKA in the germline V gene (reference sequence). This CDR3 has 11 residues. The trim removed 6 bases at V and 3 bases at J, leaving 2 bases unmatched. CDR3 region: CSAGTDYEQYF. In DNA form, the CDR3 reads TGCAGTGCGGGGACAGACTACGAGCAGTACTTC.

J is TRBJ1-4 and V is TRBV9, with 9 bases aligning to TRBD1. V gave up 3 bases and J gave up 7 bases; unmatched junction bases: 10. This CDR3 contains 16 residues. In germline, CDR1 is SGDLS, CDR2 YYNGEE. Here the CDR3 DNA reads TGTGCCAGCAGCGAGGGACAGGGATCGGCTTTTGAAAAACTGTTTTTT. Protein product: CASSEGQGSAFEKLFF.

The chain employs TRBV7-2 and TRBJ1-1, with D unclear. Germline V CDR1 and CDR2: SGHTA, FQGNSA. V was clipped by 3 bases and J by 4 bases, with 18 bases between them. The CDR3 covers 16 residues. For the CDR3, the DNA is TGTGCCAGCAGCTTTCCACCCCAGACGGGATTCACTGAAGCTTTCTTT. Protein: CASSFPPQTGFTEAFF.

The DNA of the CDR3 is TGCGCCAGCGGCACGAACAGGGGTGGGAATACGCAGTATTTT. Translated: CASGTNRGGNTQYF. This chain uses TRBV10-1 with TRBJ2-3; TRBD1 matches 7 bases. Germline CDR1 reads WNHNN; CDR2 reads SYGVQD (reference sequence). V was clipped by 8 bases and J by 7 bases; unmatched bases: 12. This CDR3 is 14 amino acids long.

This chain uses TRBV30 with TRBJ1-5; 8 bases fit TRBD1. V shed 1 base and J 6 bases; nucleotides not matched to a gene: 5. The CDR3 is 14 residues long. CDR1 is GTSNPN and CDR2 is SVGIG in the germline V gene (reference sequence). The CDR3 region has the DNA TGTGCCTGGAGTGGGCGACAGGGGAGTCAGCCCCAGCATTTT. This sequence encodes CAWSGRQGSQPQHF.

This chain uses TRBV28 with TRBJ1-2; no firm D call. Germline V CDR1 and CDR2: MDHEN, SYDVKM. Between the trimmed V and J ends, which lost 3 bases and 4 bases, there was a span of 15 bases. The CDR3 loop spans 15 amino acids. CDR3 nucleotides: TGTGCCAGCAGTTTCACTTCGGCGGCCGTCTATGGCTACACCTTC. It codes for CASSFTSAAVYGYTF.

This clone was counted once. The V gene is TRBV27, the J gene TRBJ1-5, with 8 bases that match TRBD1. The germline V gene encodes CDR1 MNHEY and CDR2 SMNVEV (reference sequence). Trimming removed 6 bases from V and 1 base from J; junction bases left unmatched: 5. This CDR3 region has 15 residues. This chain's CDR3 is CASRTGVRSNQPQHF. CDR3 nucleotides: TGTGCCAGCAGGACAGGGGTACGAAGCAATCAGCCCCAGCATTTT.

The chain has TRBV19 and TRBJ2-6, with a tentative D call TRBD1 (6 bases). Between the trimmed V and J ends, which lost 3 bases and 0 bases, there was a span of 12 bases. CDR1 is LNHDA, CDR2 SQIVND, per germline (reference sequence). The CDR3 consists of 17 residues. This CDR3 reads CASSIGTLGSGANVLTF. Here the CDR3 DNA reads TGTGCCAGTAGTATCGGGACACTTGGCTCTGGGGCCAACGTCCTGACTTTC. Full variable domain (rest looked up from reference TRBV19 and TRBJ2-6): DGGITQSPKYLFRKEGQNVTLSCEQNLNHDAMYWYRQDPGQGLRLIYYSQIVNDFQKGDIAEGYSVSREKKESFPLTVTSAQKNPTAFYLCASSIGTLGSGANVLTFGAGSRLTVL.

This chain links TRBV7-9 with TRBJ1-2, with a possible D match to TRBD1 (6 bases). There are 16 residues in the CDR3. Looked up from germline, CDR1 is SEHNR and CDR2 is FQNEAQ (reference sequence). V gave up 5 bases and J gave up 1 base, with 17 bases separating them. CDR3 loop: CASSPKRTVNNYGYTF. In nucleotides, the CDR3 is TGTGCCAGCAGCCCCAAGCGGACAGTGAATAACTATGGCTACACCTTC.

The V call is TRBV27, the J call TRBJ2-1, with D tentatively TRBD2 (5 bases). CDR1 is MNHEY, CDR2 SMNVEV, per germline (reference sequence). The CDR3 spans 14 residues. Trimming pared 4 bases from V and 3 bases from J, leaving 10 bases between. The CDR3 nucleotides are TGTGCCAGCAGTTCCCTACTAGACTACAATGAGCAGTTCTTC. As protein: CASSSLLDYNEQFF.

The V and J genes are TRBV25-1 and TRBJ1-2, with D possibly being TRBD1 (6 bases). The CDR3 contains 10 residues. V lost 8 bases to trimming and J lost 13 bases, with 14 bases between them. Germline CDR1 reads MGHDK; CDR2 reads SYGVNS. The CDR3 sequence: CASGRTEVTF. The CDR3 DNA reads TGTGCCAGCGGCCGGACAGAAGTCACCTTC.

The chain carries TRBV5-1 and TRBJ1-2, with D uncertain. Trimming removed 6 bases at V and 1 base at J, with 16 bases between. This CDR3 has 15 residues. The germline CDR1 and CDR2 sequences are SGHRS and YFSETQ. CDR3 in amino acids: CASKPQTSLNYGYTF. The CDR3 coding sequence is TGCGCCAGCAAACCCCAGACAAGTCTTAACTATGGCTACACCTTC.

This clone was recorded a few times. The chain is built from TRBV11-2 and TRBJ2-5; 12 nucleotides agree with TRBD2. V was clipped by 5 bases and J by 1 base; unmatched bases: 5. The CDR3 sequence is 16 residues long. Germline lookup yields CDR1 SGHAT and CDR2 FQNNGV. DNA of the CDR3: TGTGCCAGCAGCCCAATGGGACTAGCGGGCCAAGAGACCCAGTACTTC. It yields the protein CASSPMGLAGQETQYF.

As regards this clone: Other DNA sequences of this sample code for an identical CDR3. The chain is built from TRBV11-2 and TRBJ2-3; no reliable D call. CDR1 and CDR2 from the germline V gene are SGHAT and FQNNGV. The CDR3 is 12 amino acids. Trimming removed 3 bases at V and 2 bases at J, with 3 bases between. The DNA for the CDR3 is TGTGCCAGCAGCTTGTACACAGATACGCAGTATTTT. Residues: CASSLYTDTQYF.

The CDR3 region has the DNA TGTGCCAGCTCACCAATGGGCGGGAATTCACCCCTCCACTTT. Its protein is CASSPMGGNSPLHF. The chain carries TRBV18 and TRBJ1-6; D ambiguous. V was pared by 2 bases and J by 7 bases, with 9 bases between. The germline V gene has CDR1 KGHSH and CDR2 LQKENI. The CDR3 covers 14 residues.

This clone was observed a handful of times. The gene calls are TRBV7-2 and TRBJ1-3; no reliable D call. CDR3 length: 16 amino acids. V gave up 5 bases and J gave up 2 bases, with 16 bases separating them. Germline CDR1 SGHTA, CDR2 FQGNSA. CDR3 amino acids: CASSHLAGFTGNTIYF. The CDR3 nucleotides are TGTGCCAGCAGCCACCTCGCGGGCTTTACTGGAAACACCATATATTTT.

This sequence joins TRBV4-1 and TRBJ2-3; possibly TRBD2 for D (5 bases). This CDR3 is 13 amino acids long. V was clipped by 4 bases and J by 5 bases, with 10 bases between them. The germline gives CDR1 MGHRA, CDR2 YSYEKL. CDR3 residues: CASSPGLIDTQYF. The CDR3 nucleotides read TGCGCCAGCAGCCCGGGGTTGATAGATACGCAGTATTTT.

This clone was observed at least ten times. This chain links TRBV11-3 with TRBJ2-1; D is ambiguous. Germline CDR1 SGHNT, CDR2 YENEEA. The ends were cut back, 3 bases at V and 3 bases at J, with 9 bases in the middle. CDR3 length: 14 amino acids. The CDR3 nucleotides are TGTGCCAGCAGCTTGGAAGACAACTACAATGAGCAGTTCTTC. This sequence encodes CASSLEDNYNEQFF.

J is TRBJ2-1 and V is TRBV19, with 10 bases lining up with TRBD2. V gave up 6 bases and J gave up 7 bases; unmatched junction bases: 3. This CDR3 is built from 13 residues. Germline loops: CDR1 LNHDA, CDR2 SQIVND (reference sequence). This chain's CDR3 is CASRGLASNEQFF. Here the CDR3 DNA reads TGTGCCAGTAGGGGACTAGCGTCGAATGAGCAGTTCTTC.